This TCR beta chain was captured by sequencing in a study of shared clonotypes between healthy human individuals. Regarding the study as a whole: The sharing of 4.5% to 6.5% of naive CD4 clonotypes was seen across a handful of donors. An anticipated effect of sequencing depth on clonotype sharing among donors was recognized.

Terminally differentiated effector memory CD45RA+ cells were left out of the naive CD8 fraction, which was CD45RO-negative and positively selected for CCR7. Each subset's genomic DNA was split evenly across several immunoSEQ plates. Template for every sorted-subset replicate PCR totaled roughly 210 ng DNA, 30,000 to 35,000 T cell genomes. The repertoire was sequenced with immunoSEQ multiplex PCR; TCRdb's copy has only in-frame clones and lacks some. The table has about 1.9 million clones, about 94% seen once. Comments on this clone: Its antigen is unidentified.

Germline V gene lookup returns CDR1 SGHDN and CDR2 FVKESK. V lost 8 bases and J lost 1, with 11 bases in between. The CDR3 contains 14 residues. The chain uses TRBV14 and TRBJ2-2; D gene uncertain. The sequenced material came from naive CD8+ T cells from PBMCs. This receptor was identified in a man younger than 30 in good health. Some clones in this sample may be carry-over from other donors' samples. CDR3 nucleotide sequence: TGTGCCAGCTACCCGTCAGGGAACACCGGGGAGCTGTTTTTT. Protein: CASYPSGNTGELFF.